A selection of T cell receptor beta chains follows, all from one sample in a study of shared clonotypes between healthy human individuals. Some clones are missing from TCRdb's copy, which holds only in-frame ones; the method was immunoSEQ multiplex PCR. The top ten hold approximately 0.5% of the sample, which has about 1 million clones, 70% to 80% seen once. The sequenced sample was memory CD4+ T cells from PBMCs. The receptors come from a man younger than 35 in good health. Some clones in this sample may be carry-over from other donors' samples. Both conserved end residues are part of each CDR3. The D gene is left open where the match is weak. Size is stated for part of the rows, as once, few or many counts, or as a class when the clone is expanded.

D: -
size: few
J: TRBJ1-5
V: TRBV6-1
CDR3: CASSPGLSNQPQHF
DNA: TGTGCCAGCAGTCCCGGACTGAGCAATCAGCCCCAGCATTTT

D: TRBD1
size: -
J: TRBJ2-5
V: TRBV2
CDR3: CASSGRGRRETQYF
DNA: TGTGCCAGCAGTGGTAGGGGGCGCAGGGAGACCCAGTACTTC

D: -
size: -
J: TRBJ2-6
V: TRBV6-1
CDR3: CASSVYYGTGANVLTF
DNA: TGTGCCAGCAGTGTCTACTACGGAACTGGGGCCAACGTCCTGACTTTC

D: TRBD2
size: few
J: TRBJ2-5
V: TRBV4-2
CDR3: CASSPGLAGRVYQETQYF
DNA: TGTGCCAGCAGCCCGGGACTAGCGGGGCGGGTGTACCAAGAGACCCAGTACTTC

D: -
size: -
J: TRBJ2-7
V: TRBV5-6
CDR3: CASSFIGHSYEQYF
DNA: TGTGCCAGCAGCTTCATCGGACACTCCTACGAGCAGTACTTC

D: -
size: -
J: TRBJ2-7
V: TRBV6-1
CDR3: CASRSGGPIDEQYF
DNA: TGTGCCAGCAGATCTGGAGGGCCAATTGACGAGCAGTACTTC

D: -
size: few
J: TRBJ2-4
V: TRBV11-2
CDR3: CASSFIGLANIQYF
DNA: TGTGCCAGCAGCTTTATAGGGCTAGCAAACATTCAGTACTTC

D: -
size: once
J: TRBJ2-1
V: TRBV5-1
CDR3: CASSLARGDYNEQFF
DNA: TGCGCCAGCAGCTTGGCCAGGGGTGACTACAATGAGCAGTTCTTC

D: -
size: -
J: TRBJ2-1
V: TRBV5-8
CDR3: CASSLSTANNEQFF
DNA: TGTGCCAGCAGCTTGTCGACAGCCAACAATGAGCAGTTCTTC

D: -
size: -
J: TRBJ1-3
V: TRBV10-3
CDR3: CAISQPGARGNTIYF
DNA: TGTGCCATCAGTCAGCCGGGGGCGCGGGGAAACACCATATATTTT

D: TRBD2
size: few
J: TRBJ2-5
V: TRBV28
CDR3: CASSLGTRDQETQYF
DNA: TGTGCCAGCAGTCTAGGGACTAGGGACCAAGAGACCCAGTACTTC

D: -
size: few
J: TRBJ1-5
V: TRBV6-1
CDR3: CASSVNVGGNQPQHF
DNA: TGTGCCAGCAGCGTGAACGTGGGGGGTAATCAGCCCCAGCATTTT

D: TRBD2
size: once
J: TRBJ2-3
V: TRBV18
CDR3: CASSHGTRGADTQYF
DNA: TGTGCCAGCTCACACGGGACTAGAGGGGCAGATACGCAGTATTTT

D: -
size: -
J: TRBJ1-1
V: TRBV10-3
CDR3: CAISPHGSNTEAFF
DNA: TGTGCCATCAGTCCCCACGGTTCGAACACTGAAGCTTTCTTT

D: -
size: -
J: TRBJ2-5
V: TRBV9
CDR3: CASSPGSWQETQYF
DNA: TGTGCCAGCAGCCCCGGTTCGTGGCAAGAGACCCAGTACTTC

D: TRBD1
size: -
J: TRBJ1-2
V: TRBV7-2
CDR3: CASSPGTGVGYTF
DNA: TGTGCCAGCAGCCCGGGGACAGGGGTTGGCTACACCTTC

D: TRBD2
size: -
J: TRBJ2-5
V: TRBV7-2
CDR3: CASSFGGEVQYF
DNA: TGTGCCAGCAGCTTCGGGGGGGAGGTCCAGTACTTC

D: -
size: -
J: TRBJ1-3
V: TRBV6-5
CDR3: CASSLQGRNTIYF
DNA: TGTGCCAGCAGCCTACAGGGCAGAAACACCATATATTTT

D: TRBD1
size: many
J: TRBJ1-2
V: TRBV5-6
CDR3: CASSLGDRGGYTF
DNA: TGTGCCAGCAGCTTGGGGGACAGGGGTGGCTACACCTTC

D: -
size: -
J: TRBJ1-5
V: TRBV2
CDR3: CASSEEAPGNQPQHF
DNA: TGTGCCAGCAGTGAAGAAGCCCCTGGCAATCAGCCCCAGCATTTT

D: -
size: few
J: TRBJ1-1
V: TRBV10-1
CDR3: CASSESSVAEAFF
DNA: TGCGCCAGCAGTGAGTCGTCGGTGGCTGAAGCTTTCTTT

D: TRBD2
size: once
J: TRBJ2-1
V: TRBV5-1
CDR3: CASSLWGEGSYNEQFF
DNA: TGCGCCAGCAGCTTGTGGGGGGAGGGCTCCTACAATGAGCAGTTCTTC

D: -
size: -
J: TRBJ1-2
V: TRBV27
CDR3: CASSLSGAGGYTF
DNA: TGTGCCAGCAGTTTATCAGGGGCGGGTGGCTACACCTTC

D: -
size: -
J: TRBJ2-5
V: TRBV7-2
CDR3: CASSLTRLETQYF
DNA: TGTGCCAGCAGCCTGACTAGGCTTGAGACCCAGTACTTC

D: -
size: many
J: TRBJ1-5
V: TRBV4-1
CDR3: CASSQDGTVRTQPQHF
DNA: TGCGCCAGCAGCCAAGACGGTACTGTTCGGACCCAGCCCCAGCATTTT

D: TRBD2
size: -
J: TRBJ2-1
V: TRBV2
CDR3: CASSARGLAGDPNEQFF
DNA: TGTGCCAGCAGTGCCCGGGGGCTAGCGGGAGACCCCAATGAGCAGTTCTTC

D: -
size: -
J: TRBJ2-3
V: TRBV20-1
CDR3: CSATWGYTQYF
DNA: TGCAGTGCTACTTGGGGCTATACGCAGTATTTT